These T cell receptor beta chains were read from a single sample in a study of blood T cells in healthy people across ages. TCRdb reanalysed the 5' RACE reads using MiXCR and keeps one entry per CDR3 protein. The sample has 600,000 to 1,000,000 distinct CDR3 sequences; roughly 25% are singletons. This sample was also put to use in a study of T cells of mothers and their children.

Sequenced sample: blood. All receptors derive from a boy aged 5-17 years in good health. The CDR3 runs from the conserved cysteine through the conserved F or W. A D gene is named only where the DNA matches it firmly. Part of the rows lack a size; the others show once, few, many or a class for expanded clones.

J gene: TRBJ2-7; D gene: -; clone size: -; V gene: TRBV28; CDR3 DNA: TGTGCCAGCGGTTTGGATGGGTACGAGCAGTACTTC; CDR3 protein: CASGLDGYEQYF
J gene: TRBJ1-2; D gene: -; clone size: few; V gene: TRBV5-6; CDR3 DNA: TGTGCCAGCAGCTCGGCCACCGGCAGGGTTGTCTATGGCTACACCTTC; CDR3 protein: CASSSATGRVVYGYTF
J gene: TRBJ1-2; D gene: -; clone size: many; V gene: TRBV7-9; CDR3 DNA: TGTGCCAGCAGCCCCTCGGACTACTATGGCTACACCTTC; CDR3 protein: CASSPSDYYGYTF
J gene: TRBJ2-3; D gene: TRBD2; clone size: -; V gene: TRBV7-9; CDR3 DNA: TGTGCCAGCAGCCCGCGGACTAGCGGGGGTACGCAGTATTTT; CDR3 protein: CASSPRTSGGTQYF
J gene: TRBJ2-7; D gene: TRBD2; clone size: few; V gene: TRBV18; CDR3 DNA: TGTGCCAGCTCACCACCGTCTAGCGGCTCCTACGAGCAGTACTTC; CDR3 protein: CASSPPSSGSYEQYF
J gene: TRBJ2-7; D gene: -; clone size: few; V gene: TRBV5-1; CDR3 DNA: TGCGCCAGCAGCTTCGAAACTAATCTCGAGCAGTACTTC; CDR3 protein: CASSFETNLEQYF
J gene: TRBJ1-1; D gene: TRBD1; clone size: -; V gene: TRBV4-3; CDR3 DNA: TGCGCCAGCAGCCAAGACCCTGGGGCAGGGGGCTGGAACACTGAAGCTTTCTTT; CDR3 protein: CASSQDPGAGGWNTEAFF
J gene: TRBJ2-2; D gene: TRBD2; clone size: few; V gene: TRBV28; CDR3 DNA: TGTGCCAGCATTTCGGGGGGGCTCACCGGGGAGCTGTTTTTT; CDR3 protein: CASISGGLTGELFF
J gene: TRBJ2-1; D gene: -; clone size: -; V gene: TRBV28; CDR3 DNA: TGTGCCATCGGGACGGCGGGCTATGAGCAGTTCTTC; CDR3 protein: CAIGTAGYEQFF
J gene: TRBJ2-2; D gene: -; clone size: -; V gene: TRBV27; CDR3 DNA: TGTGCCAGCAAAATGTTTCCAGGTTCAGACACCGGGGAGCTGTTTTTT; CDR3 protein: CASKMFPGSDTGELFF
J gene: TRBJ2-7; D gene: -; clone size: few; V gene: TRBV29-1; CDR3 DNA: TGCAGCGTTTCCGTTAGCGCTTCCTACGAGCAGTACTTC; CDR3 protein: CSVSVSASYEQYF
J gene: TRBJ2-5; D gene: -; clone size: -; V gene: TRBV18; CDR3 DNA: TGTGCCAGCCTCTACTCCGGGCCGCATGGGGAGACCCAGTACTTC; CDR3 protein: CASLYSGPHGETQYF
J gene: TRBJ1-1; D gene: TRBD1; clone size: -; V gene: TRBV5-6; CDR3 DNA: TGTGCCAGCAGCTTTGGGACAGGAAGGAACACTGAAGCTTTCTTT; CDR3 protein: CASSFGTGRNTEAFF
J gene: TRBJ2-5; D gene: TRBD1; clone size: many; V gene: TRBV20-1; CDR3 DNA: TGCAGTGCCTTAGGACAGGGGGGCGAGACCCAGTACTTC; CDR3 protein: CSALGQGGETQYF
J gene: TRBJ2-1; D gene: -; clone size: -; V gene: TRBV3-1; CDR3 DNA: TGTGCCAGCAGCCAAGAGGCTCCGGGGAATGAGCAGTTCTTC; CDR3 protein: CASSQEAPGNEQFF
J gene: TRBJ1-2; D gene: TRBD1; clone size: -; V gene: TRBV7-2; CDR3 DNA: TGTGCCAGCAGCCCAGACCGGGACAGAGTATTTGGCTACACCTTC; CDR3 protein: CASSPDRDRVFGYTF
J gene: TRBJ2-1; D gene: TRBD2; clone size: few; V gene: TRBV7-6; CDR3 DNA: TGTGCCAGCAGCCAGACTAGCTCCAGCTCCTACAATGAGCAGTTCTTC; CDR3 protein: CASSQTSSSSYNEQFF
J gene: TRBJ2-1; D gene: -; clone size: many; V gene: TRBV7-9; CDR3 DNA: TGTGCAATGACTAGGGACGGCAATGAGCAGTTCTTC; CDR3 protein: CAMTRDGNEQFF
J gene: TRBJ2-7; D gene: TRBD1; clone size: few; V gene: TRBV20-1; CDR3 DNA: TGCAGTGCTAGAGACGACTGGGACAGTGAAAGCTCCTACGAGCAGTACTTC; CDR3 protein: CSARDDWDSESSYEQYF
J gene: TRBJ1-1; D gene: TRBD1; clone size: -; V gene: TRBV2; CDR3 DNA: TGTGCCACACACGAGACAGGGGGAGAAGCTTTCTTT; CDR3 protein: CATHETGGEAFF
J gene: TRBJ1-5; D gene: -; clone size: -; V gene: TRBV27; CDR3 DNA: TGTGCCAGCAGATCTATCGGGTCTGGCAATCAGCCCCAGCATTTT; CDR3 protein: CASRSIGSGNQPQHF
J gene: TRBJ1-2; D gene: -; clone size: -; V gene: TRBV12-3/TRBV12-4; CDR3 DNA: TGTGCCAGCAGCCACGGGACCTGGATAGGCTATGGCTACACCTTC; CDR3 protein: CASSHGTWIGYGYTF
J gene: TRBJ2-5; D gene: -; clone size: few; V gene: TRBV18; CDR3 DNA: TGTGCCAGCTCACCCACGCGACAGGCTCTACAAGAGACCCAGTACTTC; CDR3 protein: CASSPTRQALQETQYF
J gene: TRBJ2-4; D gene: -; clone size: -; V gene: TRBV5-6; CDR3 DNA: TGTGCCAGCAGCTTGGTTCGGGCTTCAACGACCAAAAACATTCAGTACTTC; CDR3 protein: CASSLVRASTTKNIQYF
J gene: TRBJ2-1; D gene: -; clone size: -; V gene: TRBV30; CDR3 DNA: TGTGCCTGGAGCGGGGCCTCTTACAATGAGCAGTTCTTC; CDR3 protein: CAWSGASYNEQFF
J gene: TRBJ2-1; D gene: TRBD2; clone size: -; V gene: TRBV5-1; CDR3 DNA: TGCGCCAGCAGCCCCCGGGACGGCGCGGGAGTCTACAATGAGCAGTTCTTC; CDR3 protein: CASSPRDGAGVYNEQFF
J gene: TRBJ2-7; D gene: -; clone size: few; V gene: TRBV19; CDR3 DNA: TGTGCCAGTAGTATCGTTCTCAGTTCCTACGAGCAGTACTTC; CDR3 protein: CASSIVLSSYEQYF
J gene: TRBJ2-7; D gene: -; clone size: many; V gene: TRBV7-9; CDR3 DNA: TGTGCCAGCAGCTTAGCGGACTACGAGCAGTACTTC; CDR3 protein: CASSLADYEQYF
J gene: TRBJ1-1; D gene: -; clone size: -; V gene: TRBV29-1; CDR3 DNA: TGCAGCGGAAGCCGGGGGGGTCTCACTGAAGCTTTCTTT; CDR3 protein: CSGSRGGLTEAFF
J gene: TRBJ2-7; D gene: -; clone size: -; V gene: TRBV29-1; CDR3 DNA: TGCAGCGTTTGGGGGGGCAGGGCCCACGAGCAGTACTTC; CDR3 protein: CSVWGGRAHEQYF
J gene: TRBJ2-3; D gene: -; clone size: -; V gene: TRBV5-1; CDR3 DNA: TGCGCCAGCAGCACCGGGGCCCACACAGATACGCAGTATTTT; CDR3 protein: CASSTGAHTDTQYF
J gene: TRBJ1-4; D gene: -; clone size: few; V gene: TRBV20-1; CDR3 DNA: TGCAGTGCTAGAGACTTCGGTTTTTGGGGGAAGCGGGATGAAAAACTGTTTTTT; CDR3 protein: CSARDFGFWGKRDEKLFF
J gene: TRBJ2-7; D gene: TRBD1; clone size: -; V gene: TRBV15; CDR3 DNA: TGTGCCACCAGCAGAGATGGGGGGACAGGGGGTACCTACGAGCAGTACTTC; CDR3 protein: CATSRDGGTGGTYEQYF
J gene: TRBJ2-1; D gene: TRBD2; clone size: once; V gene: TRBV7-2; CDR3 DNA: TGTGCCAGCAGGGTAGCGGGGGGGTACTCCTACAATGAGCAGTTCTTC; CDR3 protein: CASRVAGGYSYNEQFF
J gene: TRBJ1-2; D gene: TRBD1; clone size: few; V gene: TRBV9; CDR3 DNA: TGTGCCAGCAGCGAGGCCCCCTGGACAGGGCTTAACTATGGCTACACCTTC; CDR3 protein: CASSEAPWTGLNYGYTF
J gene: TRBJ2-7; D gene: TRBD1; clone size: -; V gene: TRBV28; CDR3 DNA: TGTGCCAGCAGTTTCTCTGGACAGGGGGACTACGAGCAGTACTTC; CDR3 protein: CASSFSGQGDYEQYF
J gene: TRBJ2-5; D gene: -; clone size: -; V gene: TRBV7-8; CDR3 DNA: TGTGCCAGCAGCTCTCGAGGGGCACAAGAGACCCAGTACTTC; CDR3 protein: CASSSRGAQETQYF
J gene: TRBJ2-1; D gene: -; clone size: -; V gene: TRBV27; CDR3 DNA: TGTGCCAGCAGCAAAAGAGACAGCTCCTACAATGAGCAGTTCTTC; CDR3 protein: CASSKRDSSYNEQFF
J gene: TRBJ2-7; D gene: -; clone size: few; V gene: TRBV10-3; CDR3 DNA: TGTGCCATCAGTTTATTGGACGAGCAGTACTTC; CDR3 protein: CAISLLDEQYF
J gene: TRBJ2-5; D gene: -; clone size: many; V gene: TRBV20-1; CDR3 DNA: TGCAGTGCTAGAGGGGGAGAGACCCAGTACTTC; CDR3 protein: CSARGGETQYF
J gene: TRBJ1-2; D gene: -; clone size: -; V gene: TRBV12-3/TRBV12-4; CDR3 DNA: TGTGCCAGCAGTTTAGCGGACAGAAACTATGGCTACACCTTC; CDR3 protein: CASSLADRNYGYTF
J gene: TRBJ2-1; D gene: -; clone size: -; V gene: TRBV30; CDR3 DNA: TGTGCCTGGAGTAATTTGCGCAACTACAATGAGCAGTTCTTC; CDR3 protein: CAWSNLRNYNEQFF
J gene: TRBJ2-7; D gene: -; clone size: many; V gene: TRBV4-3; CDR3 DNA: TGTGCCAGCAGCCAAGATCTAGGCAGCTACGAGCAGTACTTC; CDR3 protein: CASSQDLGSYEQYF
J gene: TRBJ2-1; D gene: TRBD1; clone size: -; V gene: TRBV12-3/TRBV12-4; CDR3 DNA: TGTGCCAGCAGCCCGGGACAGGGTTCGAATGAGCAGTTCTTC; CDR3 protein: CASSPGQGSNEQFF
J gene: TRBJ2-1; D gene: -; clone size: -; V gene: TRBV20-1; CDR3 DNA: TGCAGTGCCTCATTGGCGGAAAGCTCCTACAATGAGCAGTTCTTC; CDR3 protein: CSASLAESSYNEQFF
J gene: TRBJ2-7; D gene: -; clone size: -; V gene: TRBV28; CDR3 DNA: TGTGCCAGTGCGCGAATAGGTTTCTACGAGCAGTACTTC; CDR3 protein: CASARIGFYEQYF
J gene: TRBJ2-7; D gene: -; clone size: many; V gene: TRBV3-1; CDR3 DNA: TGTGCCAGCCGATCAGACGGCTACGAGCAGTACTTC; CDR3 protein: CASRSDGYEQYF
J gene: TRBJ2-5; D gene: -; clone size: few; V gene: TRBV14; CDR3 DNA: TGTGCCAGCAGCGAGGTCACACTACAAGAGACCCAGTACTTC; CDR3 protein: CASSEVTLQETQYF
J gene: TRBJ1-5; D gene: -; clone size: -; V gene: TRBV12-3/TRBV12-4; CDR3 DNA: TGTGCCAGCAGTTTGGTAACAGGGTTGGGTCAGCCCCAGCATTTT; CDR3 protein: CASSLVTGLGQPQHF
J gene: TRBJ1-3; D gene: -; clone size: -; V gene: TRBV5-5; CDR3 DNA: TGTGCCAGCAGCTTGGACAGCTCGACTGGAAACACCATATATTTT; CDR3 protein: CASSLDSSTGNTIYF
J gene: TRBJ2-7; D gene: TRBD2; clone size: -; V gene: TRBV3-1; CDR3 DNA: TGTGCCAGCAGCCAAGCCGGGACTAGAGGTTACTACGAGCAGTACTTC; CDR3 protein: CASSQAGTRGYYEQYF